This T cell receptor (beta chain) stems from a study of cytomegalovirus exposure and HLA in healthy donors listed by TCRdb under 2017. Looking at the study overall: According to an earlier analysis of 587 of the donors, some 180 million T cells yielded some 120 million unique TCR beta sequences and approximately 300 Gb of sequence data. A later analysis re-examined previously published TCR beta repertoires from more than 550 donors and added high-resolution HLA genotyping to investigate patterns of TCR occurrence. An earlier analysis of several hundred of the donors applied high-throughput TCR beta sequencing to assess whether each TCR beta V gene segment acted as functional or pseudogenic. Rather than using new phenotypic data, the later analysis identified candidate immune exposures from TCR beta sequences and from how often those sequences occurred across donors. The study aimed to test whether signatures of past pathogen exposure could be identified by cataloging public T cell receptors. Several DR-DQ haplotypes were treated as single units for association and clustering because of strong linkage in the cohort. Genome-wide SNP genotypes for about 55% of the roughly 670 donors were used in a later genetic analysis, which treated that subset as a discovery cohort. A separate validation cohort of approximately 120 different subjects was used in addition to the approximately 610-subject first cohort. The study profiled the T cell repertoires of hundreds of subjects by immunosequencing and related them to cytomegalovirus serostatus. To predict cytomegalovirus infection status, the study brought together high-throughput TCR immunosequencing, statistical association of individual TCRs with disease status, and machine learning. The number of donors typed differed by locus, with 629-630 for A, B, C, DRB1 and DQB1, about 500 for DQA1, some 570 for DPA1, and around 460 for DPB1. All discovery cohort repertoires had been generated on a single sequencing platform. HLA typing covered class I and class II loci at four-digit resolution. Among approximately 370 genotyped donors of the cohort, an average of roughly 230,000 unique TCR beta nucleotide sequences was sequenced per donor, of which about 18% were non-productive. Donor age, sex, ethnicity and CMV serostatus were compiled alongside the repertoire data. Among the approximately 400 genotyped donors, about 83% belonged to the genetic ancestry cluster associated with self-reported Caucasian donors. About 300 gigabases of sequencing data and some 85 million unique TCR sequences were included in an early release covering 550 to 800 HLA-typed donors.

In total, approximately 610 healthy bone marrow donors made up the cohort. Cohort members were all nominally healthy when sampled, although unrecorded immune exposures were likely present. The donor was CMV seronegative and belonged to the group of around 350 seronegative cohort members. Each donor provided a peripheral blood sample, and peripheral blood mononuclear cells were used for TCR beta sequencing. The Qiagen DNeasy Blood Extraction Kit was used to extract genomic DNA from the blood cell samples. Broad study findings and their caveats: Linkage disequilibrium might explain the correlated functional status among segregating V segments, but an unknown experimental factor could not be ruled out. In a later analysis, most CMV-associated TCR beta chains were found to appear HLA-restricted, with HLA associations seemingly driven largely by CMV exposure. The study gave a list of 150 to 200 TCR beta chains associated with cytomegalovirus. A later genetic analysis reported fewer N-insertions in productive TCRs among donors in an Asian-associated ancestry cluster than the approximately 700-donor mean. A later analysis associated 16,951 TCR beta sequences with specific HLA alleles at a false discovery rate of 0.05. A further reported finding was that TCR beta sequences accurately predicted the HLA-A and HLA-B alleles for most subjects in the first cohort. Presence/absence analyses assumed roughly uniform sequencing depth across donors, an assumption that may not hold. The sequencing pipeline was judged likely to have produced a cluster of highly shared sequence variants as a technical artifact. In a later analysis, TCR association rates were found to vary across HLA loci, with the most associated TCRs seen for DRB1 alleles and the fewest for HLA-C alleles. Because counts were too low, seventeen rarely observed V segments, including chromosome 9 orphons, were left out of the earlier analysis of roughly 600 of the donors. Broadly in line with IMGT annotations, most TCR beta V segments showed up in productive rearrangements about 90% or about 30% of the time in an earlier analysis of 450 to 750 of the donors. In this cohort, only TCR beta chains were sequenced, and detectable features were limited by the absence of alpha or paired-chain data. An association between a missense DCLRE1C variant and V-gene and J-gene trimming of TCR beta chains was found in a later genetic analysis and replicated in an independent cohort. The only immune exposure information available for the cohort was CMV serostatus. Some IMGT-functional V segments, including TRBV6-2 and TRBV6-3, could not be distinguished by the 87-base-pair reads and were therefore excluded. Most TCR sequences were observed very rarely across donors, whereas some public TCRs were present in many individuals. Strong co-occurrence of HLA alleles, especially DR and DQ, made assigning TCR associations to individual alleles difficult. A later analysis found that HLA-associated TCR beta chains were more clonally expanded and had lower generation probabilities than equally common non-associated chains. Three of the identified cytomegalovirus-associated TCR beta chains were confirmed in vitro to be specific for cytomegalovirus antigens. A later analysis reported that several top co-occurrence clusters appeared linked to parvovirus B19, influenza, CMV and Epstein-Barr virus. Because HLA typing was missing for some donors at each locus, association tests included only the typed subset. According to the authors, the approach could potentially be generalized to other disease states and immunological phenotypes. The classifier was reported to diagnose cytomegalovirus status with high specificity and sensitivity in both the original cohort and the validation cohort.

From the cysteine up to the phenylalanine, the CDR3 has a length of 14 residues. Just the 42-base CDR3 DNA is kept, in frame starting at base 1. Sequences SNHLY (CDR1) and FYNNEI (CDR2) are obtained from the germline V gene. V is cut back by 5 bases and J by 8 bases, with 5 bases in the junction unmatched. The library was prepared using the immunoSEQ multiplex PCR assay. A mixture of 60 forward primers for TCR Vbeta segments and 13 reverse primers for TCR Jbeta segments was used in the multiplex PCR. The CDR3 region of rearranged TCR beta genes was amplified from genomic DNA by a multiplex PCR assay. The Illumina HiSeq System was used to sequence the amplified TCR beta libraries as 87-base-pair reads. The published analysis was carried out like this. A later analysis counted about 80 million unique TCR beta chains across the roughly 700 repertoires, and some 11 million of these chains were shared by at least two donors. Raw reads were error-corrected and collapsed into unique sequences with a nearest-neighbor algorithm that merged closely related sequences to remove PCR and sequencing errors. CDR3 sequences were aligned to IMGT reference sequences to assign V, D and J gene segments. Each retained sequence needed at least a six-nucleotide match to both a V gene segment and a J gene segment. A rearrangement was called productive if the CDR3 had no stop codons and remained in frame with V and J, and every other rearrangement was called non-productive. CDR3 was defined by IMGT convention, running from the second conserved V-encoded cysteine to the conserved J-encoded phenylalanine. Sequences without an unambiguous match to a single V gene segment were excluded from the earlier analysis of 450 to 650 of the donors. In an earlier analysis of about 590 of the donors, a V segment was called functional when productive rearrangements were above 56.7%, and segregating when the standard deviation between donors exceeded 5%. A statistical classification framework was built for diagnosing cytomegalovirus status from the catalog of TCR beta chain sequences. In a later analysis, V and J genes were assigned by comparing TCR nucleotide sequences against IMGT/GENE-DB human TR gene sequences. In a later analysis, CDR3 sequences and most-parsimonious VDJ recombination scenarios were assigned using the TCRdist pipeline. A later analysis defined each TCR beta chain by its CDR3 amino acid sequence plus V-gene family, and excluded reads lacking a unique V-gene family. In a later analysis, 450 to 600 highly shared, low-generation-probability nucleotide sequences were removed to address suspected cross-contamination and a sequencing artifact. For each public chain, a later analysis derived a clonal expansion index from normalized ranks of inferred template counts within each repertoire. In a later analysis, generation probabilities were computed using a VDJ recombination model fitted to out-of-frame rearrangements, and the results were checked against IGoR. In a later analysis, TCR-TCR, TCR-HLA and TCR-CMV co-occurrence was scored with hypergeometric tests, and a repertoire-size bias correction was applied to TCR pairs. In a later analysis, false discovery rates were estimated by permuting HLA or CMV assignments 20 times. A later analysis grouped co-occurring TCRs with DBSCAN, adding TCRdist sequence similarity when clustering within HLA-allele-positive subsets. Repertoires with fewer than 30,000 or more than 120,000 public chains, plus five repertoires with anomalous nucleotide sharing, were excluded from co-occurrence clustering. TCRdb's version of the immuneACCESS table is confined to in-frame rearrangements and falls short of the full clone set. An unresolved V gene accounts for under half of the shortfall where checked; the remainder is of unknown origin. That table is the source of V, J and clone size, and D and trimming were worked out from the DNA. The sample table contains around 150,000 clones; only one count was recorded for around three quarters of them. The ten largest clones take up approximately 2% of the sample.

As to this clone: Its antigen remains unidentified. Base qualities are not at hand, and no much larger clone is one base apart.

The chain joins TRBV2 to TRBJ2-1, and TRBD1 aligns with 11 junction nucleotides. The sequencing sample was made of PBMCs. This sequence was found in a woman aged 40 to 50 in good health and CMV-seronegative. In nucleotide form, the sequence is TGTGCCAGCAGTCGGACAGGGGGCGCTTATGAGCAGTTCTTC. Protein translation: CASSRTGGAYEQFF.